This TCR beta chain originates from a study of PD-1 blockade in classical Hodgkin lymphoma. General study findings and limits: TCR diversity in CD4+, not CD8+, cells rose significantly by C4D1. Reported findings placed baseline TCR diversity lower in newly diagnosed patients (compared with healthy donors). Complete responders started with a diversity level that resembled newly diagnosed patients at baseline. Possibly reflecting disease activity or prior therapy, repertoire differences have causes that remain undefined.

On this clone: The antigen is undetermined.

The method was immunoSEQ multiplex PCR; TCRdb's version includes in-frame clones alone and lacks a portion of them. The sample has about 26,000 clones, 70% to 90% seen once; the top ten hold around 2.7%. The CDR3 has 14 residues. From germline, CDR1 is SGHRS and CDR2 YFSETQ. V was pared by 5 bases and J by 7 bases, with 17 bases between. Every single patient, without exception, relapsed after autologous stem cell transplantation, and brentuximab vedotin exposure varied. The chain links TRBV5-1 to TRBJ2-3, with D perhaps TRBD1 or TRBD2 (6 bases each). This TCR derives from a human donor with classical Hodgkin lymphoma. Sequences were derived from peripheral blood mononuclear cells (PBMCs), sampled at baseline. The CDR3 DNA is TGCGCCAGCAGGGACCCGGGGGCTCAAAATACGCAGTATTTT. Translated: CASRDPGAQNTQYF. The complete variable domain, with remaining parts taken from reference TRBV5-1 and TRBJ2-3, reads KAGVTQTPRYLIKTRGQQVTLSCSPISGHRSVSWYQQTPGQGLQFLFEYFSETQRNKGNFPGRFSGRQFSNSRSEMNVSTLELGDSALYLCASRDPGAQNTQYFGPGTRLTVL.